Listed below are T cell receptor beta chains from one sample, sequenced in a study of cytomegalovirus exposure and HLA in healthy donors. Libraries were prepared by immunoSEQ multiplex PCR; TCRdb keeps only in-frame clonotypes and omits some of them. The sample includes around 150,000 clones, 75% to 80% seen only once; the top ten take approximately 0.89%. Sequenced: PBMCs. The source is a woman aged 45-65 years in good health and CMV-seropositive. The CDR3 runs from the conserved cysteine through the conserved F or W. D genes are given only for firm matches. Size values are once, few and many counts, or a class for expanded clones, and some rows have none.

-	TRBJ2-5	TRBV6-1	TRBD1	CASTEGAGGTQYF	TGTGCCAGCACTGAGGGGGCAGGGGGGACCCAGTACTTC
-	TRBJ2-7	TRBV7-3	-	CASSLKTGSNYEQYF	TGTGCCAGCAGCTTAAAGACTGGCTCTAACTACGAGCAGTACTTC
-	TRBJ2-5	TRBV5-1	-	CASSLGRVEETQYF	TGCGCCAGCAGCTTGGGCAGGGTTGAAGAGACCCAGTACTTC
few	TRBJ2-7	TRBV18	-	CASSGGTDYEQYF	TGTGCCAGCTCTGGGGGGACCGACTACGAGCAGTACTTC
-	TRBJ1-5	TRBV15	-	CATSRDTVQPQHF	TGTGCCACCAGCAGAGATACAGTTCAGCCCCAGCATTTT
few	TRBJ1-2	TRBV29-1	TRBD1	CSVSAGTGGGGYTF	TGCAGCGTGTCGGCCGGGACAGGGGGTGGTGGCTACACCTTC
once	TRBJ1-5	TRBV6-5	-	CAVRDPRGSQPQHF	TGTGCCGTCCGGGACCCCAGGGGAAGTCAGCCCCAGCATTTT
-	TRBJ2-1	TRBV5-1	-	CASSFYRYNEQFF	TGCGCCAGCAGCTTCTACAGGTACAATGAGCAGTTCTTC
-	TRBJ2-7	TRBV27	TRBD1	CASSLRGGIEQYF	TGTGCCAGCAGTTTAAGAGGGGGCATCGAGCAGTACTTC
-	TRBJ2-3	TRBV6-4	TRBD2	CASSISGGSTDTQYF	TGTGCCAGCAGTATCAGCGGGGGGAGCACAGATACGCAGTATTTT
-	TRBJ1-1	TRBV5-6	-	CASSWGEGTEAFF	TGTGCCAGCAGCTGGGGGGAGGGGACTGAAGCTTTCTTT
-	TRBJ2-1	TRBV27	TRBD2	CASSSGTSGRAGQFF	TGTGCCAGCAGTTCTGGGACTAGCGGGAGGGCCGGGCAGTTCTTC
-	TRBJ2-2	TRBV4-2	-	CASSQDLRGGVDGELFF	TGTGCCAGCAGCCAAGATTTGAGGGGGGGAGTGGACGGGGAGCTGTTTTTT
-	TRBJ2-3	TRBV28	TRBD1	CASSRDRRSTDTQYF	TGTGCCAGCAGTCGGGACAGGCGAAGCACAGATACGCAGTATTTT
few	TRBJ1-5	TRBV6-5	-	CASGEPGGQPQHF	TGTGCCAGCGGTGAACCGGGGGGGCAGCCCCAGCATTTT
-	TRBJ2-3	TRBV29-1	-	CSSGGFSTDTQYF	TGCAGCAGTGGGGGGTTTAGCACAGATACGCAGTATTTT
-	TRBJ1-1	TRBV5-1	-	CASTRTVNTEAFF	TGCGCCAGCACCCGGACAGTGAACACTGAAGCTTTCTTT
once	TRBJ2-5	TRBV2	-	CASSAEGWETQYF	TGTGCCAGCAGTGCGGAGGGGTGGGAGACCCAGTACTTC
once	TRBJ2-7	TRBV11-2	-	CASSPQGYEQYF	TGTGCCAGCAGCCCCCAGGGGTACGAGCAGTACTTC
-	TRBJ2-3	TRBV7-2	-	CASSFRVFTDTQYF	TGTGCCAGCAGCTTCAGGGTATTCACAGATACGCAGTATTTT
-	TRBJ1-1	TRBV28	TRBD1	CASSPSDRGLSEAFF	TGTGCCAGCAGTCCCTCGGACAGGGGGCTGTCGGAAGCTTTCTTT
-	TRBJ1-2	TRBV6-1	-	CASSEESGANYGYTF	TGTGCCAGCAGTGAAGAGTCAGGGGCTAACTATGGCTACACCTTC
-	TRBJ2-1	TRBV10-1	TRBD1	CASSEGTGGDWEQFF	TGCGCCAGCAGTGAAGGGACAGGGGGGGATTGGGAGCAGTTCTTC
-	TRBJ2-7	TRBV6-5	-	CASSYSRGEAYEQYF	TGTGCCAGCAGTTACTCCAGGGGGGAGGCCTACGAGCAGTACTTC
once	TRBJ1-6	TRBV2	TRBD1	CASSLQGAGSPLHF	TGTGCCAGCAGTCTACAGGGGGCCGGTTCACCCCTCCACTTT
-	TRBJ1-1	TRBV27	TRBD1	CASSSSMTGQGVEAFF	TGTGCCAGCAGTTCCTCCATGACGGGACAGGGAGTTGAAGCTTTCTTT
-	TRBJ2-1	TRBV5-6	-	CASSLADSGIGDEQFF	TGTGCCAGCAGCTTGGCGGACAGCGGGATTGGGGATGAGCAGTTCTTC
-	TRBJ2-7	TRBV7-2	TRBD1	CASNRQGAYEQYF	TGTGCCAGCAACCGACAGGGAGCCTACGAGCAGTACTTC
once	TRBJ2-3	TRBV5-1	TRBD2	CASSFGSGGTDTQYF	TGCGCCAGCTCCTTCGGAAGCGGGGGGACAGATACGCAGTATTTT
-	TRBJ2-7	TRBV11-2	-	CASREAAGYEQYF	TGTGCCAGCAGGGAAGCGGCGGGGTACGAGCAGTACTTC
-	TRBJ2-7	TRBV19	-	CASSIAGDVDEQYF	TGTGCCAGTAGTATAGCGGGTGATGTGGACGAGCAGTACTTC
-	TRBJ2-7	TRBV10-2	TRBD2	CATGLAGASGEQYF	TGCGCCACGGGACTAGCGGGGGCATCTGGCGAGCAGTACTTC
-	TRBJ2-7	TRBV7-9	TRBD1	CASSLAGTGGYEQYF	TGTGCCAGCAGCTTAGCCGGGACAGGGGGCTACGAGCAGTACTTC
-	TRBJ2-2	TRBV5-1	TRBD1	CASSRGTGVPGELFF	TGCGCCAGCAGCCGGGGGACAGGGGTCCCCGGGGAGCTGTTTTTT
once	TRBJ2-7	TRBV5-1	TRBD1	CASSLNPGQGANEQYF	TGCGCCAGCAGTCTCAATCCGGGACAGGGGGCAAACGAGCAGTACTTC
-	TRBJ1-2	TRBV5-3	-	CARNRVRGASGYTF	TGTGCCAGAAATCGTGTCCGGGGAGCCTCTGGCTACACCTTC
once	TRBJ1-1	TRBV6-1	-	CASIEGVLTEAFF	TGTGCCAGCATCGAGGGGGTGTTAACTGAAGCTTTCTTT
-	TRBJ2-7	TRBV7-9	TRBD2	CASSTTGLAGLYEQYF	TGTGCCAGCAGCACTACGGGACTAGCGGGACTCTACGAGCAGTACTTC
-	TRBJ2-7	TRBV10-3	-	CAISDHAGDYEQYF	TGTGCCATCAGTGATCACGCAGGGGATTACGAGCAGTACTTC
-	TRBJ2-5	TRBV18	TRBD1	CASSPTGGRETQYF	TGTGCCAGCTCACCAACAGGGGGAAGAGAGACCCAGTACTTC
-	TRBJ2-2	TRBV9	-	CASSVVYGAGELFF	TGTGCCAGCAGCGTAGTATACGGGGCCGGGGAGCTGTTTTTT